Described below is a single T cell receptor beta chain sequence and its context. Its specificity is unknown. This entry belongs to a study of CD8+ T cells in alopecia areata. On the study more broadly: Each of the treated patients was given oral tofacitinib, 5 to 10 mg twice daily, for moderate-to-severe alopecia areata. Regarding the study as a whole: An increase in clonality over normal scalp was evident in lesional scalp, especially alopecia totalis/universalis. Sharing of TCR sequences between patients (possibly for HLA-related reasons) was less clear than in mice.

Collected material from alopecia areata patients comprised lesional scalp punch biopsies and peripheral blood. Extracted from the samples, RNA was reverse transcribed into cDNA to serve as the sequencing template. Measured with immunoSEQ multiplex PCR; TCRdb has only the in-frame clones, and not every one. This table has fewer than 20,000 clones, more than 50% appearing once. The V and J ends lost 2 bases and 5 bases respectively, with 21 bases between them. Per germline, CDR1 MRHNA and CDR2 SNTAGT. This CDR3 is 17 amino acids long. This receptor was taken from a human donor with alopecia areata. Sequencing was performed on skin. The rearrangement uses TRBV6-4 and TRBJ1-2; tentative D call: TRBD1 (6 bases). This chain's CDR3 is CASSDPKSDRIRYGYTF. The DNA of the CDR3 is TGTGCCAGCAGTGACCCCAAATCTGACAGGATTCGGTATGGCTACACCTTC.